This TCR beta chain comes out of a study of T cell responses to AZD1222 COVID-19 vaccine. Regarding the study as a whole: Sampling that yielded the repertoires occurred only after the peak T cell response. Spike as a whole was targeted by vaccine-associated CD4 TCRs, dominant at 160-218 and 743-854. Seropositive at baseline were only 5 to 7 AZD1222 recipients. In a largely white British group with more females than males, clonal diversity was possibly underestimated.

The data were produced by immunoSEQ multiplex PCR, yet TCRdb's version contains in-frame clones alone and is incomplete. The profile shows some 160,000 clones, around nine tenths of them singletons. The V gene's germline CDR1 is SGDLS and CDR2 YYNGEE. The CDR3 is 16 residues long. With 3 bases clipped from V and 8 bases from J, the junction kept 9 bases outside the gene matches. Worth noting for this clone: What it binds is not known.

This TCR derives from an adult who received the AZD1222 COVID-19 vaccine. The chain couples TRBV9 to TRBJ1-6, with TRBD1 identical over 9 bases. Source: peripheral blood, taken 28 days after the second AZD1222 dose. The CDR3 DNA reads TGTGCCAGCAGCGCAACCGGATGGACAGGGGATTCACCCCTCCACTTT. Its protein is CASSATGWTGDSPLHF.